This T cell receptor (beta chain) was observed in a study of T cell repertoires in cytomegalovirus infection. Turning to the study itself: Indicated by public TCR beta signatures were CMV infection and matching HLA type.

Germline assignment: CDR1 MNHEY and CDR2 SMNVEV (reference sequence). CDR3 length: 18 amino acids. With 7 bases removed from V and 9 bases from J, the gap between germline ends came to 31 bases. TCRdb redid the calling of the reads with MiXCR, one entry per CDR3 protein. The sample carries hundreds of thousands of distinct CDR3 sequences, under 40% recorded once. Sample: PBMCs. The source of this sequence is a human donor in good health (CMV status not recorded). Some clones in this sample may be carry-over from other donors' samples. The genes are TRBV27 and TRBJ2-1; D may match TRBD1 or TRBD2 (9 bases each). The CDR3 here is CASTGQGGSSGSRSEQFF. Written as DNA, the CDR3 is TGTGCCAGCACGGGACAGGGAGGGAGTAGCGGGAGTCGTAGTGAGCAGTTCTTC.